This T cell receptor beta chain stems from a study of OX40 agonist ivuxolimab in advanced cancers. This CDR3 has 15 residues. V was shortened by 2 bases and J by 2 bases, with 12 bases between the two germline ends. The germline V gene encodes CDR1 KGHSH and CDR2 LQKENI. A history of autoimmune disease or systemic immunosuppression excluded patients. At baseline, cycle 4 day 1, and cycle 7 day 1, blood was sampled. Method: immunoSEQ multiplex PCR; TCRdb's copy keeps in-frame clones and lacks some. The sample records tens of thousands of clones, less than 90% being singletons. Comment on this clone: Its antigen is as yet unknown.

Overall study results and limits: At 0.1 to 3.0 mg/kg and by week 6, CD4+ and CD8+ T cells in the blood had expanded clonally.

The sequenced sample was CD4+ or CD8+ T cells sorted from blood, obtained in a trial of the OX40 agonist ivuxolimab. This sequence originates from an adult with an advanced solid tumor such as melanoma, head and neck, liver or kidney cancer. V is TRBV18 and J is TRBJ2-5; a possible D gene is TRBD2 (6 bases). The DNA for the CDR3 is TGTGCCAGCTCACCAGCGCCCCGGGAGCAAGAGACCCAGTACTTC. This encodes CASSPAPREQETQYF.